Shown below are 8 T cell receptor beta chains from a single sample sequenced in a study of blood T cells in healthy people across ages. A J-beta primer mix and a sample-barcoded 5' primer were used in a second PCR of roughly 6 to 12 cycles. TCRdb passed the 5' RACE reads through MiXCR, listing each CDR3 protein once. The sample has about 1,400,000 distinct CDR3 sequences; roughly 40% are singletons. The specimen sequenced was blood. Receptors originate from a woman under 30 in good health.

The V and J genes are TRBV12-3 or TRBV12-4 and TRBJ2-3, with 9 bases fitting TRBD2. V shed 1 base and J 0 bases; nucleotides not matched to a gene: 8. CDR3 size: 18 residues. The CDR3 DNA sequence: TGTGCCAGCAGTTTAGGCGGGAGGGCCAAATTGAGCACAGATACGCAGTATTTT. As protein: CASSLGGRAKLSTDTQYF.

The chain recombines TRBV12-3 or TRBV12-4 with TRBJ1-1; D is undetermined. This CDR3 region has 15 residues. Trimming pared 6 bases from V and 1 base from J, leaving 15 bases between. The CDR3 sequence: CASSRGPTENTEAFF. The DNA of the CDR3 is TGTGCCAGCAGCCGAGGTCCCACAGAGAACACTGAAGCTTTCTTT.

V usage is TRBV7-8 and J usage is TRBJ2-1, with D possibly TRBD2 on 6 matching bases. V gave up 6 bases and J gave up 4 bases, with 25 bases separating them. Germline-derived CDR1 and CDR2 are SGHVS and FQNEAQ. The CDR3 extends over 18 amino acids. The CDR3, as DNA: TGTGCCAGCAGTTTTCTCATCACCCGGGGGAGCGGTTACAATGAGCAGTTCTTC. Translated, it gives CASSFLITRGSGYNEQFF.

This clonotype was observed a handful of times. The chain is built from TRBV27 and TRBJ1-1, with D possibly TRBD1 on 6 matching bases. The CDR3 runs 15 residues. Trimming took 0 bases from V and 5 from J, leaving 13 bases between them. CDR1 is MNHEY, CDR2 SMNVEV, per germline (reference sequence). The CDR3 DNA follows: TGTGCCAGCAGTTTATCATCGGGGGCTGGGACTGAAGCTTTCTTT. Translated, it gives CASSLSSGAGTEAFF.

The J gene is TRBJ2-7, the V gene TRBV21-1; the D call TRBD1 from the table was never checked on the DNA. The end of the DNA aligns better with TRBJ2-5, so the J call may be wrong. TRBV21-1 is termed a pseudogene. This CDR3 spans 15 amino acids. CDR3 DNA sequence: TGTGCCAGCAGCAAAGAACAGGGTGTCCGGGAGACCCAGTACTTC. It yields the protein CASSKEQGVRETQYF.

V gene TRBV5-1 combines with J gene TRBJ1-2; tentatively, D is TRBD1 (5 bases). The V gene's germline CDR1 is SGHRS and CDR2 YFSETQ. CDR3 length equals 15 residues. Between the trimmed V and J ends, which lost 0 bases and 6 bases, there was a span of 15 bases. The CDR3 is CASSLEYWGRDGYTF. The CDR3 coding sequence is TGCGCCAGCAGCTTGGAATATTGGGGCCGGGATGGCTACACCTTC.

This clonotype was seen more than once but under ten times. The chain combines TRBV3-1 with TRBJ2-6; 7 nucleotides line up with TRBD2. CDR1 and CDR2 (germline): LGHDT, YNNKEL (reference sequence). The CDR3 extends over 18 amino acids. Losses at the gene ends were 3 bases for V and 0 bases for J; bases not matched to a gene: 8. This CDR3 reads CASSHWSKRGSGANVLTF. For the CDR3, the DNA is TGTGCCAGCAGCCATTGGTCTAAGCGGGGCTCTGGGGCCAACGTCCTGACTTTC.

This clonotype has just a few counts. This chain links TRBV6-5 with TRBJ1-6; 7 positions match TRBD1. V lost 7 bases and J lost 7; bases outside the gene matches: 13. Germline CDR1 is MNHEY and CDR2 is SVGAGI. This CDR3 has 16 amino acids. CDR3 amino acids: CASTRERTGYNSPLHF. Written as DNA, the CDR3 is TGTGCCAGCACCCGCGAGAGGACAGGCTACAATTCACCCCTCCACTTT.